This TCR beta chain was identified during a study of shared clonotypes between healthy human individuals. Study conclusions and caveats: Naive subsets tended to show greater estimated richness than memory subsets.

V lost 8 bases to trimming and J lost 4 bases, with 13 bases between them. This CDR3 has 13 amino acids. The germline V gene encodes CDR1 MNHEY and CDR2 SVGAGI. This clone came up a few times. What it recognizes is unknown. Assay: immunoSEQ multiplex PCR; the TCRdb copy retains only in-frame clones and omits some. Of some 980,000 clones listed, more than 75% are singletons. The V gene is TRBV6-5, the J gene TRBJ2-3, with D possibly matching TRBD2 (5 bases). Sample: memory CD4+ T cells sorted from blood. Described subset: CD45RA-negative fraction. The sequence derives from a man aged 18 to 30 in good health. CDR3 sequence reads: CASRITGADTQYF. For the CDR3, the DNA is TGTGCCAGCCGTATCACCGGGGCAGATACGCAGTATTTT.